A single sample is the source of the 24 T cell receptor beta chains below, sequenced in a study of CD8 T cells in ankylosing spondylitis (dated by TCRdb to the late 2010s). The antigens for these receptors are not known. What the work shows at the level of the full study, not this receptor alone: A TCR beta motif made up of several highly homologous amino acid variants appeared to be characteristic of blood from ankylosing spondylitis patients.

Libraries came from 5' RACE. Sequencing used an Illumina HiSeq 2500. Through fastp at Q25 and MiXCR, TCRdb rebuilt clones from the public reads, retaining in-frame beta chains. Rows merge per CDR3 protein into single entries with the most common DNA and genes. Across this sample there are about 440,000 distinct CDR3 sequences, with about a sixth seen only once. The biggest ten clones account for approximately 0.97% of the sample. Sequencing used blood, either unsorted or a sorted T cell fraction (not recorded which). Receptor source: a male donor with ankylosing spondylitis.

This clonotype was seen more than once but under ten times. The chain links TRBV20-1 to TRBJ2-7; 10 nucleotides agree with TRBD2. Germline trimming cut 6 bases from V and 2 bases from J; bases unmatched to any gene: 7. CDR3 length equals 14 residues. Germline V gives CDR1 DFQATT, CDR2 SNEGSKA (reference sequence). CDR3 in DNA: TGCAGTGCCAGCCGGACTAGCGGCCCCTACGAGCAGTACTTC. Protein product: CSASRTSGPYEQYF.

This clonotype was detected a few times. The CDR3 bases are TGTGCCAGCAGCACTACGAGAGACAGGGTCGGCTATGGCTACACCTTC. Translated: CASSTTRDRVGYGYTF. The chain is built from TRBV6-2 or TRBV6-3 and TRBJ1-2; 7 nucleotides match TRBD1. The CDR3 is 16 residues long. From germline, CDR1 is MNHEY and CDR2 SVGEGT. Trimming removed 6 bases from V and 4 bases from J; junction bases left unmatched: 14.

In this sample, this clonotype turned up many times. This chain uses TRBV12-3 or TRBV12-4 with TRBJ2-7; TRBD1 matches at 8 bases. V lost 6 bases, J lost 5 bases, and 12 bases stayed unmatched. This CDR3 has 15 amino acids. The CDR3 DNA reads TGTGCCAGCAGAGAAAGGGGGGACAGGATAGACGAGCAGTACTTC. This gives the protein CASRERGDRIDEQYF.

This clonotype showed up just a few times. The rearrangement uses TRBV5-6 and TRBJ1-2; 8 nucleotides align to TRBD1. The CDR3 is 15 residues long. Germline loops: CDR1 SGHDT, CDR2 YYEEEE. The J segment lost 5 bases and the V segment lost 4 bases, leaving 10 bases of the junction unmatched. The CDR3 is CASSPIGQGRYGYTF. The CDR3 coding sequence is TGTGCCAGCAGCCCCATCGGACAGGGAAGGTATGGCTACACCTTC. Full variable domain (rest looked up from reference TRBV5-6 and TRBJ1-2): DAGVTQSPTHLIKTRGQQVTLRCSPKSGHDTVSWYQQALGQGPQFIFQYYEEEERQRGNFPDRFSGHQFPNYSSELNVNALLLGDSALYLCASSPIGQGRYGYTFGSGTRLTVV.

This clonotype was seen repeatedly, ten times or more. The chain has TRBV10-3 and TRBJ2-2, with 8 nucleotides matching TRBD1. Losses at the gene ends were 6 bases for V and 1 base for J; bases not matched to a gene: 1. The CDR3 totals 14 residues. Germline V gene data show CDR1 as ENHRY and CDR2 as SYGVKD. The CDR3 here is CAIRGQGNTGELFF. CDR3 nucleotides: TGTGCCATCAGAGGACAGGGGAACACCGGGGAGCTGTTTTTT.

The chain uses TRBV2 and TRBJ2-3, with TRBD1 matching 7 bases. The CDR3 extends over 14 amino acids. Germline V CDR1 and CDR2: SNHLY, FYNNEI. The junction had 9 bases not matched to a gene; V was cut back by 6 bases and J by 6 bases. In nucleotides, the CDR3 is TGTGCCAGCAGAGACAGGGTCGCGTTCGATACGCAGTATTTT. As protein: CASRDRVAFDTQYF.

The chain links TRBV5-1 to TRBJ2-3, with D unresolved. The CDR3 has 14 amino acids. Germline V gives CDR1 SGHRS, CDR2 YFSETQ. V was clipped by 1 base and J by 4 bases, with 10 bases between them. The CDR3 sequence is CASSLSSAADTQYF. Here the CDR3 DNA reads TGCGCCAGCAGCTTGTCCAGCGCCGCAGATACGCAGTATTTT.

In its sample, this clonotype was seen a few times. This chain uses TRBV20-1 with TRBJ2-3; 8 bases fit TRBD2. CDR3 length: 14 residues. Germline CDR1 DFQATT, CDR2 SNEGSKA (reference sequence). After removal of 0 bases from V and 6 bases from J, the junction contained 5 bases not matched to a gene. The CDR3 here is CSAREVAGKDTQYF. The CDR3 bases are TGCAGTGCTAGAGAGGTAGCGGGAAAGGATACGCAGTATTTT.

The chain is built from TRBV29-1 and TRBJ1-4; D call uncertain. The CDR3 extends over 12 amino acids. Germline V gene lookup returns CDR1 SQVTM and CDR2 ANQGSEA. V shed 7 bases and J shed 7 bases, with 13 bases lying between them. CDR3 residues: CSAVTASEKLFF. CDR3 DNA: TGCAGCGCCGTGACCGCTAGTGAAAAACTGTTTTTT.

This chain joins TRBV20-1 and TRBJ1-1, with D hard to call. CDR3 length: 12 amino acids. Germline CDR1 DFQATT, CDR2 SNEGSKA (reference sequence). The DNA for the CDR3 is TGCACCACCGGGTCCCTGAACACTGAAGCTTTCTTT. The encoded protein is CTTGSLNTEAFF.

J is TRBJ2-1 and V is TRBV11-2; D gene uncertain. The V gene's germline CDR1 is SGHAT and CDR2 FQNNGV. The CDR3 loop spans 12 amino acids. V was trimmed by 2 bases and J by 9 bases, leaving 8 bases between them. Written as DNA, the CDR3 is TGTGCCAGCAGCTTATTTGGTGGTGAGCAGTTCTTC. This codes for CASSLFGGEQFF.

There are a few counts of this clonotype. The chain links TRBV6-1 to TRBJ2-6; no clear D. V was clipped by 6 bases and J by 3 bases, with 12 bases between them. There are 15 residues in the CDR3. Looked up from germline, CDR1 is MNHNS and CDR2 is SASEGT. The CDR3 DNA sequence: TGTGCCAGCAGCCAGACAACCCTTGGGGCCAACGTCCTGACTTTC. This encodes CASSQTTLGANVLTF.

The CDR3 bases are TGTGCCAGCAGTTCCCCCTCCGGACAGTACAATGAGCAGTTCTTC. Protein product: CASSSPSGQYNEQFF. The genes are TRBV27 and TRBJ2-1, with D perhaps matching TRBD1 (6 bases). CDR3 size: 15 residues. The germline V gene has CDR1 MNHEY and CDR2 SMNVEV (reference sequence). Trimming took 4 bases from V and 4 from J, leaving 14 bases between them.

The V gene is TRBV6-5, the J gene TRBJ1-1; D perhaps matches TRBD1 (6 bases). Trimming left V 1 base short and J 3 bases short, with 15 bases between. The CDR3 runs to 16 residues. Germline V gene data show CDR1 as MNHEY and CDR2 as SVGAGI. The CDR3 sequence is CASSYLRGFSDTEAFF. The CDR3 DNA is TGTGCCAGCAGTTACTTGAGGGGGTTTAGTGACACTGAAGCTTTCTTT.

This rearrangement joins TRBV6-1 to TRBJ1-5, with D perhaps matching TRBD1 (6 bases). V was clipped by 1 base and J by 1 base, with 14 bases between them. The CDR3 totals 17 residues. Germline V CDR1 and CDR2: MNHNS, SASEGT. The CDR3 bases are TGTGCCAGCAGTGAAGAAGGGGCAGGGGAAAGCAATCAGCCCCAGCATTTT. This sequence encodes CASSEEGAGESNQPQHF.

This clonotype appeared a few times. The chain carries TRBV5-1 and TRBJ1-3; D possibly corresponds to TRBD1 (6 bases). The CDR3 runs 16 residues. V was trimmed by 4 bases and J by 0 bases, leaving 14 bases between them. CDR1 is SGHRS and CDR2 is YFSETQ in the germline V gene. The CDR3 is CASSAGQLNSGNTIYF. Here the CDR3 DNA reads TGCGCCAGCAGCGCCGGACAGCTGAACTCTGGAAACACCATATATTTT.

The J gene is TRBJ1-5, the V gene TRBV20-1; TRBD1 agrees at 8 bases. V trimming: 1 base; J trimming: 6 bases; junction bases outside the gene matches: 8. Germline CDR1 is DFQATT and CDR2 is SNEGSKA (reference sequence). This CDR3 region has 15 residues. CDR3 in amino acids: CSARGVQGVGQPQHF. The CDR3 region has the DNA TGCAGTGCTAGAGGGGTACAGGGGGTGGGTCAGCCCCAGCATTTT.

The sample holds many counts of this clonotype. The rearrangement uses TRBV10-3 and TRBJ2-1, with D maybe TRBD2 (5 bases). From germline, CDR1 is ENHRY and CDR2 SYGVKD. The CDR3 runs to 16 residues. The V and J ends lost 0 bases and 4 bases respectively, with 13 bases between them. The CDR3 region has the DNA TGTGCCATCAGTGAGTCCGAGCGGATATCTTACAATGAGCAGTTCTTC. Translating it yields CAISESERISYNEQFF.

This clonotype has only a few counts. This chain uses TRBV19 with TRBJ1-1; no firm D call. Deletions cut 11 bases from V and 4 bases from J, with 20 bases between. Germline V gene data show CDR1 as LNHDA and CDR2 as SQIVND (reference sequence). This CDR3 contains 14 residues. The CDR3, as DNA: TGTGCCTCAAAAAGGGAGGGTTCGATCACTGAAGCTTTCTTT. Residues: CASKREGSITEAFF. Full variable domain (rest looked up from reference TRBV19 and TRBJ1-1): DGGITQSPKYLFRKEGQNVTLSCEQNLNHDAMYWYRQDPGQGLRLIYYSQIVNDFQKGDIAEGYSVSREKKESFPLTVTSAQKNPTAFYLCASKREGSITEAFFGQGTRLTVV.

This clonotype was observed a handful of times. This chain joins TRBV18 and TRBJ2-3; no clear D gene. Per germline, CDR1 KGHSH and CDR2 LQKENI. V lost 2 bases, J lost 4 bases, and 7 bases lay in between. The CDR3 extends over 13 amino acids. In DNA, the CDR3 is TGTGCCAGCTCACCATCCTCTGCAGATACGCAGTATTTT. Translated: CASSPSSADTQYF.

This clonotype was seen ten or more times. CDR3 bases: TGCGCCAGCAGCTTGGGAGGGGGGACTTCCTACGAGCAGTACTTC. This codes for CASSLGGGTSYEQYF. The genes are TRBV5-1 and TRBJ2-7; either TRBD1 or TRBD2 may fit D (6 bases each). Germline V CDR1 and CDR2: SGHRS, YFSETQ. CDR3 length equals 15 residues. The ends were cut back, 0 bases at V and 1 base at J, with 11 bases in the middle.

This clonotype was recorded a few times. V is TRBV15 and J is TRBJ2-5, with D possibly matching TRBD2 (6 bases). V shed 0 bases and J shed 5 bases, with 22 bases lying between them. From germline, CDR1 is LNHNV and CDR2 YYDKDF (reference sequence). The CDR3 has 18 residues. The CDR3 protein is CATSRDRPGTSRGETQYF. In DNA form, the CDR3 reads TGTGCCACCAGCAGAGACCGCCCTGGGACCTCACGGGGGGAGACCCAGTACTTC.

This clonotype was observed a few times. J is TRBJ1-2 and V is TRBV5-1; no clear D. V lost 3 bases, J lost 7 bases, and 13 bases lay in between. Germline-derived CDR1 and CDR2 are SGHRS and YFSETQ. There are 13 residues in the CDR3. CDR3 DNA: TGCGCCAGCAGCTCCATCGAGGGTGCTGGCTACACCTTC. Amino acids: CASSSIEGAGYTF.

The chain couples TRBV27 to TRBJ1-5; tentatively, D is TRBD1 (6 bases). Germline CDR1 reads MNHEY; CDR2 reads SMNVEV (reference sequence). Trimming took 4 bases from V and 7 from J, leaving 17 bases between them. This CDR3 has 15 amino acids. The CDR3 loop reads CASSSHRDTGQPQHF. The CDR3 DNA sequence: TGTGCCAGCAGTTCCCACCGGGACACTGGGCAGCCCCAGCATTTT.